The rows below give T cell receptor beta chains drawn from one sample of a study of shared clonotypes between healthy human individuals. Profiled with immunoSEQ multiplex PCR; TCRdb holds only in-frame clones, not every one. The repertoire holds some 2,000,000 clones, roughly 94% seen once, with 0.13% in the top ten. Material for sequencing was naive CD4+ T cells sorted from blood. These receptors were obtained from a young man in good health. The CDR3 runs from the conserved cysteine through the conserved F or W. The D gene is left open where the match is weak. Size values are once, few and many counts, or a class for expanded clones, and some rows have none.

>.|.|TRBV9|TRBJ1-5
CASSVYRNQPQHF
TGTGCCAGCAGCGTATACAGAAATCAGCCCCAGCATTTT
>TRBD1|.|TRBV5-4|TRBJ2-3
CASSSEGQGRGDTQYF
TGTGCCAGCAGCTCGGAGGGACAGGGACGGGGAGATACGCAGTATTTT
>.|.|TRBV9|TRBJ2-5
CASSGGGTQETQYF
TGTGCCAGCAGCGGAGGGGGGACCCAAGAGACCCAGTACTTC
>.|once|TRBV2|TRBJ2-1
CASSSAGDRLVNEQFF
TGTGCCAGCAGTTCGGCGGGGGACAGGTTGGTCAATGAGCAGTTCTTC
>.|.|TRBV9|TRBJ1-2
CASSPAVGGLYGYTF
TGTGCCAGCAGCCCAGCAGTGGGGGGACTCTATGGCTACACCTTC
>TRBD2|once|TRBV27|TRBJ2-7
CASSPTGLAGSYEQYF
TGTGCCAGCAGTCCAACTGGACTAGCGGGGTCCTACGAGCAGTACTTC
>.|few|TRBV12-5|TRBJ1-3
CASGLSGSSGNTIYF
TGTGCTAGTGGTTTGTCAGGGAGCTCTGGAAACACCATATATTTT
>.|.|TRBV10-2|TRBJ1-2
CASSPQSPSDSPNYGYTF
TGCGCCAGCAGCCCACAATCTCCTTCGGACAGCCCTAACTATGGCTACACCTTC
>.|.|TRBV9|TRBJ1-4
CASSPGGHEEKLFF
TGTGCCAGCAGCCCTGGGGGGCACGAGGAAAAACTGTTTTTT
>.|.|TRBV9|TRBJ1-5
CASSVFGTGQPQHF
TGTGCCAGCAGCGTATTTGGGACTGGTCAGCCCCAGCATTTT
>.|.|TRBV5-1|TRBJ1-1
CASSLRIGGDSGAFF
TGCGCCAGCAGCCTCCGGATTGGCGGGGATTCTGGGGCTTTCTTT
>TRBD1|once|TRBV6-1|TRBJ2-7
CASSVFPSIRDRRPNYEQYF
TGTGCCAGCAGTGTTTTCCCCTCAATCCGGGACAGGAGGCCCAACTACGAGCAGTACTTC
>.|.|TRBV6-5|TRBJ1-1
CASSYLAGNTEAFF
TGTGCCAGCAGTTACTTGGCAGGGAACACTGAAGCTTTCTTT
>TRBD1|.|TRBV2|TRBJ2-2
CASSVDRGTGELFF
TGTGCCAGCAGTGTGGACAGGGGGACCGGGGAGCTGTTTTTT
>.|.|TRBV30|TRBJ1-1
CAWFGSGAASENTEAFF
TGTGCCTGGTTCGGCTCGGGGGCAGCCTCCGAGAACACTGAAGCTTTCTTT
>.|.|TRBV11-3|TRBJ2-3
CASSLEGTDTQYF
TGTGCCAGCAGCTTAGAAGGCACAGATACGCAGTATTTT
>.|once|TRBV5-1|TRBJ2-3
CASSEGTGDTQYF
TGCGCCAGCAGTGAGGGGACCGGAGATACGCAGTATTTT
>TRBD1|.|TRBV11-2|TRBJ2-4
CASSLNRGNIQYF
TGTGCCAGCAGCTTGAACAGGGGAAACATTCAGTACTTC
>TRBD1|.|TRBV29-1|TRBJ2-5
CSALTGLQGTQYF
TGCAGCGCCCTGACAGGGCTCCAGGGGACCCAGTACTTC
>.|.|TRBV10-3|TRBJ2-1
CAISDTGTPRNEQFF
TGTGCCATCAGTGATACGGGAACACCCCGCAATGAGCAGTTCTTC
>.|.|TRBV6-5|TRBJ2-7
CASRRAGSSYEQYF
TGTGCCAGCAGGCGCGCCGGGAGCTCCTACGAGCAGTACTTC
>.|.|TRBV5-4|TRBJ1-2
CASSPPGRVAGYTF
TGTGCCAGCAGCCCTCCGGGCAGGGTTGCTGGCTACACCTTC